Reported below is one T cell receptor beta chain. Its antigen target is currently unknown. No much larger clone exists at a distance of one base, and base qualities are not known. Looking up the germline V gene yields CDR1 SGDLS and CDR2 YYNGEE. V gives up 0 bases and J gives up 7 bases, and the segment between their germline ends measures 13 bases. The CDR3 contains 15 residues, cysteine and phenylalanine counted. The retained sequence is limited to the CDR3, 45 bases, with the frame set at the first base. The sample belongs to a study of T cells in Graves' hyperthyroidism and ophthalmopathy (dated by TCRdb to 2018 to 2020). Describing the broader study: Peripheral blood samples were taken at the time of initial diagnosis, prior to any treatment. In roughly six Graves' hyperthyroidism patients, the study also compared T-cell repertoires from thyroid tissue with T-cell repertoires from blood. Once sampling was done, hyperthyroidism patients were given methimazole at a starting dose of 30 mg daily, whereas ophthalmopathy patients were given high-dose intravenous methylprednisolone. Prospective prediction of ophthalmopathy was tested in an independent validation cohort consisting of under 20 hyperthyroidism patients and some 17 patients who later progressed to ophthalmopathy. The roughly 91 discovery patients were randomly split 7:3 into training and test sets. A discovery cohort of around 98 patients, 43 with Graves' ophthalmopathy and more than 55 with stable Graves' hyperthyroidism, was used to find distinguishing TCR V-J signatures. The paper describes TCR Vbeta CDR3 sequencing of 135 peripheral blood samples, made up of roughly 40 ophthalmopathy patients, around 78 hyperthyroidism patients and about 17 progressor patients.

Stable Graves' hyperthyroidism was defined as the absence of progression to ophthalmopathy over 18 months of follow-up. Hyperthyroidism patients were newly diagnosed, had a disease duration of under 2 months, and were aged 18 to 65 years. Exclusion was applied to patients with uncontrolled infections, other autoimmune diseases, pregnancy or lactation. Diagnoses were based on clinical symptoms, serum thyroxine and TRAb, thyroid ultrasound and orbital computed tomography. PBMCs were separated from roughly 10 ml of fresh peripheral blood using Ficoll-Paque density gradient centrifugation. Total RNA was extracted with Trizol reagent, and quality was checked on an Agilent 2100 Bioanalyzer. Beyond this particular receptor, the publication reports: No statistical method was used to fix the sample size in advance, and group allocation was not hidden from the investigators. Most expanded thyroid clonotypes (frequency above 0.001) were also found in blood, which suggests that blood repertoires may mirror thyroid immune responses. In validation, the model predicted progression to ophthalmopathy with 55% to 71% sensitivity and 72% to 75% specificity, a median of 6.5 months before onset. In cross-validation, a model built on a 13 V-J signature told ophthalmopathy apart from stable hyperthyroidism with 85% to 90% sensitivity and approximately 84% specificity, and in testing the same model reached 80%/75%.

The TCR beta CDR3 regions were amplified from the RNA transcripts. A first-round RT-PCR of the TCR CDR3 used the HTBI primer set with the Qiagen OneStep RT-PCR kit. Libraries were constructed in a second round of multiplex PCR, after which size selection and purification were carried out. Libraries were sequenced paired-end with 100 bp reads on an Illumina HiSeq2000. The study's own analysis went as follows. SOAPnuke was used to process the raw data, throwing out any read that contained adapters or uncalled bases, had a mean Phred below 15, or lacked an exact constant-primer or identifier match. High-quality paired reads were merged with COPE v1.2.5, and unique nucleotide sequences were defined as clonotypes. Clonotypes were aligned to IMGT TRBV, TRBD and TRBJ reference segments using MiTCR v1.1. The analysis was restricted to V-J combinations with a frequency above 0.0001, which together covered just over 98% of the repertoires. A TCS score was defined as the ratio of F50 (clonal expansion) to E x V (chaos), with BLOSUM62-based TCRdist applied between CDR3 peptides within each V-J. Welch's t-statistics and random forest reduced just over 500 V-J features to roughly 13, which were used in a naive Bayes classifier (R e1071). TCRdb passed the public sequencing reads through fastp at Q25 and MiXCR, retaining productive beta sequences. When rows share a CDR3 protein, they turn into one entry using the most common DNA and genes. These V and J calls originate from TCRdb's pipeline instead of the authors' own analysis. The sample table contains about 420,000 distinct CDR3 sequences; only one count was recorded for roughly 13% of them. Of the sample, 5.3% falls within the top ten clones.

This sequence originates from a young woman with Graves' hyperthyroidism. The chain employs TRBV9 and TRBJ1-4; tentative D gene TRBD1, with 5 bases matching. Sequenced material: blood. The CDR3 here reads CASSVGPSGTEKLFF. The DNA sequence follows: TGTGCCAGCAGCGTAGGACCCTCGGGGACTGAAAAACTGTTTTTT. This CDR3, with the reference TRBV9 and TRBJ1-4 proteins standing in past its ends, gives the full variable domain DSGVTQTPKHLITATGQRVTLRCSPRSGDLSVYWYQQSLDQGLQFLIQYYNGEERAKGNILERFSAQQFPDLHSELNLSSLELGDSALYFCASSVGPSGTEKLFFGSGTQLSVL.